This TCR beta chain appears in the sequencing data of a study of blood T cell repertoires in COVID-19. In the study overall: PBMCs, B-cell-depleted T cells, or T cells provided the cDNA or gDNA that made up the material.

The method was immunoSEQ multiplex PCR; TCRdb's version includes in-frame clones alone and lacks a portion of them. The table lists 130,000 to 150,000 clones, around 89% of them singletons. Participants' own reports of clinical history determined their cohort assignment. Looked up from germline, CDR1 is MDHEN and CDR2 is SYDVKM. V was pared by 5 bases and J by 8 bases, with 18 bases between. This CDR3 has 14 amino acids. The source is a woman in her 30s with acute COVID-19. The V gene is TRBV28, the J gene TRBJ1-2; possibly TRBD1 for D (5 bases). Sequencing was done on a sample of PBMCs or T cells enriched from blood (not recorded which). CDR3 coding DNA: TGTGCCAGCAGTCCCTCCCCGGGGGGTTGGGGCTACACCTTC. This gives the protein CASSPSPGGWGYTF.